The subject of this entry is one T cell receptor (beta chain). The antigen is unknown. These data are taken from a study of identical twins. Whole-study results and caveats: Cord blood's abundant beta clonotypes had fewer insertions, unlike memory repertoires. Beta out-of-frame sequences displayed a weaker excess of sharing between twins. Compared with unrelated sharing, twin-shared out-of-frame alpha sequences had more low-probability sequences.

A single record per CDR3 protein comes from TCRdb applying MiXCR to the 5' RACE reads. Counted here are some 460,000 distinct CDR3 sequences, 11% to 15% occurring once; the ten biggest clones make up about 0.54%. A further study also used this sample, focusing on yellow fever vaccine responses in identical twins.

The origin of this receptor is a woman younger than 30 in good health. Input material: CD4+ T cells sorted from blood.

CDR3 DNA: TGCAGCGCCACGGTAGCGGGAGGCCCCTACAATGAGCAGTTCTTC. Residues: CSATVAGGPYNEQFF. The chain recombines TRBV29-1 with TRBJ2-1; the match to TRBD2 covers 10 bases. This CDR3 has 15 residues. Germline V CDR1 and CDR2: SQVTM, ANQGSEA. V lost 7 bases and J lost 2; bases outside the gene matches: 8.